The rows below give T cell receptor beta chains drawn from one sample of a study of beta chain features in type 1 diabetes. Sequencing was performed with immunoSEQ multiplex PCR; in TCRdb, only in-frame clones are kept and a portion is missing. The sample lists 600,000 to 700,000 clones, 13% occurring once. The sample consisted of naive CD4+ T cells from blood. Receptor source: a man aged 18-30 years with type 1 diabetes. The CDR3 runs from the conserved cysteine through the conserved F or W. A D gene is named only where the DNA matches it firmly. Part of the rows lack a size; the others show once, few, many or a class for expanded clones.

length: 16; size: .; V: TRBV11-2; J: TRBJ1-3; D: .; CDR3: CASSTRPGYSGNTIYF; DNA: TGTGCCAGCAGCACCCGCCCGGGTTACTCTGGAAACACCATATATTTT
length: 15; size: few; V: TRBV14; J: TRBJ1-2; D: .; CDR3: CASSQVTQSSQGYTF; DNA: TGTGCCAGCAGCCAAGTTACACAGAGTTCCCAAGGCTACACCTTC
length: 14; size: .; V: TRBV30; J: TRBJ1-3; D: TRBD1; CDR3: CAWSEGASGNTIYF; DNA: TGTGCCTGGAGTGAGGGGGCCAGTGGAAACACCATATATTTT
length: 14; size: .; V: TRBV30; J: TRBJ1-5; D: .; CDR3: CAWSGTALNQPQHF; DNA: TGTGCCTGGAGTGGGACAGCCCTCAATCAGCCCCAGCATTTT
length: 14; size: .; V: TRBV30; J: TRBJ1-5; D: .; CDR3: CAWSVWGSNQPQHF; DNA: TGTGCCTGGAGTGTTTGGGGGAGCAATCAGCCCCAGCATTTT
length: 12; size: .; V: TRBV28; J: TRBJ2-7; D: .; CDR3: CASSLYSYEQYF; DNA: TGTGCCAGCAGTTTATACAGCTACGAGCAGTACTTC
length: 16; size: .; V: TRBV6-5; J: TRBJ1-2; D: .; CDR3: CASSYHRDMRNYGYTF; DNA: TGTGCCAGCAGTTACCACCGGGACATGAGGAACTATGGCTACACCTTC
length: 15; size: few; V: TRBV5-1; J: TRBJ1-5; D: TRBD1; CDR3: CASSPGGTVDQPQHF; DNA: TGCGCCAGCAGCCCAGGCGGGACAGTAGATCAGCCCCAGCATTTT
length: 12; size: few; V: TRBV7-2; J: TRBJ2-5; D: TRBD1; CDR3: CASSLRDRSQYF; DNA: TGTGCCAGCAGCTTACGGGACAGGTCACAGTACTTC
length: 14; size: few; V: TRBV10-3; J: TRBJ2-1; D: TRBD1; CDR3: CATKQGSNYNEQFF; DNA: TGTGCCACCAAACAGGGGTCAAATTACAATGAGCAGTTCTTC